This T cell receptor beta chain is from a study of response to subunit inactivated influenza vaccine. CDR3 length: 12 amino acids. Germline assignment: CDR1 DFQATT and CDR2 SNEGSKA (reference sequence). Trimming took 0 bases from V and 1 from J, leaving 3 bases between them. General study findings and limits: A suggestion made by the authors is that each seasonal influenza vaccination recruits few new T cells.

Concerning this clonotype: No antigen is known for it.

TCRdb fed the RT-PCR reads into MiXCR, producing one record per CDR3 protein. The sample includes about 160,000 distinct CDR3 sequences, around 11% of them seen just once. Sequenced material: CD8+ T cells sorted from PBMCs, taken around 25 months after vaccination. The chain uses TRBV20-1 and TRBJ1-1; D gene ambiguous. The sequence derives from a man between 50 and 69 years old who received an inactivated influenza vaccine. The CDR3 region is CSARDPNTEAFF. The CDR3 DNA is TGCAGTGCTAGAGATCCGAACACTGAAGCTTTCTTT.